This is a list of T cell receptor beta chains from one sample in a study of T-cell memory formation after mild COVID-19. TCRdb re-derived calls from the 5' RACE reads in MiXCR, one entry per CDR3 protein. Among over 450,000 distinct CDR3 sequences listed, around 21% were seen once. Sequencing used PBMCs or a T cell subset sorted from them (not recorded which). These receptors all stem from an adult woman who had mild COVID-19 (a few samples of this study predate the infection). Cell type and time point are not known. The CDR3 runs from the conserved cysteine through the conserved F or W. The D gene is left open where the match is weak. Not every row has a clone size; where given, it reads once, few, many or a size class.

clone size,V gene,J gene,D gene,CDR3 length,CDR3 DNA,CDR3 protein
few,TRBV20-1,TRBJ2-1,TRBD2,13,TGCAGTGCTAGGCGGACTAGCGGGGGCGGGCAGTTCTTC,CSARRTSGGGQFF
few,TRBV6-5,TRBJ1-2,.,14,TGTGCCAGCAGTTACTCTGGCCGTGGAGGTGGCTACACCTTC,CASSYSGRGGGYTF
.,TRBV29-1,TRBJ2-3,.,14,TGCAGCGTTGAAGGGGCAGGGAGGACAGATACGCAGTATTTT,CSVEGAGRTDTQYF
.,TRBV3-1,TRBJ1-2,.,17,TGTGCCAGCTTAGGTCAGATACCAGACCCCGGCCTCTATGGCTACACCTTC,CASLGQIPDPGLYGYTF
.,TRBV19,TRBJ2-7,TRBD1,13,TGTGCCAGTAGAAAGGGGGCGAGTTACGAGCAGTACTTC,CASRKGASYEQYF
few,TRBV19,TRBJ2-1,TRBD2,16,TGTGCCAGTAGGACAACTAGCGGGTCCACTGGGGGGGAGCAGTTCTTC,CASRTTSGSTGGEQFF
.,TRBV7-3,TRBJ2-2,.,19,TGTGCCAGCAGCTTATTCTCCAGGGCCCCAGGGGAGAACACCGGGGAGCTGTTTTTT,CASSLFSRAPGENTGELFF
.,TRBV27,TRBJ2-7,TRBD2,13,TGTGCCAGCACAATAACCCGGGGGGGCGAGCAGTACTTC,CASTITRGGEQYF
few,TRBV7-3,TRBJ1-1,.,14,TGTGCCAGCAGCCGAGGGGCGGGGAACACTGAAGCTTTCTTT,CASSRGAGNTEAFF
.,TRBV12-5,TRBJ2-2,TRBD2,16,TGTGCTAGTGGTGGCGGACTAGCGGGAGTCTCCGGGGAGCTGTTTTTT,CASGGGLAGVSGELFF
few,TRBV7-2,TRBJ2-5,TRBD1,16,TGTGCCAGCAGCTTTGAACTTGGACAGGGCGCGGAGACCCAGTACTTC,CASSFELGQGAETQYF
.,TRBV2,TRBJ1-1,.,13,TGTGCCAGCACCAGGGAAGGTGGGACTGAAGCTTTCTTT,CASTREGGTEAFF
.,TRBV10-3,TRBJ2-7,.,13,TGTGCCATCAGTGAGTTTCAGGGCAACGAGCAGTACTTC,CAISEFQGNEQYF
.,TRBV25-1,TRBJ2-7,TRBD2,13,TGTGCCAGCAGTGTCTGGACTAGCTGGGAGCAGTACTTC,CASSVWTSWEQYF
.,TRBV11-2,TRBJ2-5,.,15,TGTGCCAGCAGCTTAGAGGTTGGCCTAGCAGAGACCCAGTACTTC,CASSLEVGLAETQYF
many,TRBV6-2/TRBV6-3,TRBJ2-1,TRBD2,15,TGTGCCAGCAGTGCAACTAGCGGCTCCTACAATGAGCAGTTCTTC,CASSATSGSYNEQFF
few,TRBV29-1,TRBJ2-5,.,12,TGCAGCGTTCTTTTGGGTTCGGAGACCCAGTACTTC,CSVLLGSETQYF
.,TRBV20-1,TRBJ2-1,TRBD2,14,TGCAGTGCTGGACTAGCGGGAGGGTACAATGAGCAGTTCTTC,CSAGLAGGYNEQFF
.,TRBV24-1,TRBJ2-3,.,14,TGTGCCACCAGTGGGACAGTTGAGACAGATACGCAGTATTTT,CATSGTVETDTQYF
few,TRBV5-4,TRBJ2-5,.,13,TGTGCCAGCAGCTCCCCCTACGTGGAGACCCAGTACTTC,CASSSPYVETQYF
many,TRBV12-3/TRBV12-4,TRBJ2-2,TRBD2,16,TGTGCCAGCAGTTTGCGGGCGGGGGGAGTCACCGGGGAGCTGTTTTTT,CASSLRAGGVTGELFF
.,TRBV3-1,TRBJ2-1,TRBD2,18,TGTGCCAGCAGCCAAGAGCGGATCTTACTAGCGGGGGTAAAAGAGCAGTTCTTC,CASSQERILLAGVKEQFF
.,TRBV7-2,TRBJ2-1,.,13,TGTGCCAGCAGCTTGTTACAGGCCAATGAGCAGTTCTTC,CASSLLQANEQFF
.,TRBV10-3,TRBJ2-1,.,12,TGTGCCATCAGTTTCTCACTCAATGAGCAGTTCTTC,CAISFSLNEQFF
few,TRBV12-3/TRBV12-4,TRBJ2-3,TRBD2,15,TGTGCCAACAGACTAGCGGGGGAGTCCACAGATACGCAGTATTTT,CANRLAGESTDTQYF